This T cell receptor (beta chain) originates from a study of naive and memory T cell subsets. This clonotype has ten or more counts. What it recognizes is unknown. Regarding the study as a whole: RNA-based TCR counts may shift with T cell activation and differentiation. Over 90% of naive TCR sequences appeared only once, unlike memory subsets.

The germline V and J ends were trimmed by 0 bases and 3 bases, with 6 bases remaining between them. The length of the CDR3 is 13 residues. CDR1 and CDR2 from the germline V gene are SGHTA and FQGNSA. An equimolar mix of two oligonucleotides served as the beta constant-region primer for TRBC1 and TRBC2. A single record per CDR3 protein comes from TCRdb applying MiXCR to the UMI-ligation and nested PCR reads. The data hold about 85,000 distinct CDR3 sequences, with 10% to 15% observed a single time. The V gene is TRBV7-2, the J gene TRBJ2-7; D uncertain. The receptor was isolated from a human donor in good health. Sequencing was done on a sample of central memory CD4+ T cells from blood. This CDR3 is CASSLAARYEQYF. Written as DNA, the CDR3 is TGTGCCAGCAGCTTAGCGGCACGCTACGAGCAGTACTTC.